This T cell receptor (beta chain) appears in the sequencing data of a study of blood T cell repertoires in COVID-19. About the research overall: PBMCs, B-cell-depleted T cells, or T cells provided the cDNA or gDNA that made up the material.

The ends were cut back, 4 bases at V and 1 base at J, with 10 bases in the middle. In germline, CDR1 is SGDLS, CDR2 YYNGEE. CDR3 length: 14 residues. The Seattle patients, enrolled during active infection, were followed longitudinally. Repertoires were generated with immunoSEQ multiplex PCR, while TCRdb's copy carries only in-frame clones and drops some. This sample yields some 220,000 clones, of which 65% to 90% are seen a single time; roughly 5.3% belongs to the top ten. This clonotype was obtained from a man aged 50 to 59 with COVID-19, enrolled during active disease. The J gene is TRBJ2-3, the V gene TRBV9; D perhaps matches TRBD2 (5 bases). Sequencing input: peripheral blood. The CDR3 is CASSSREGTDTQYF. CDR3 sequence (DNA): TGTGCCAGCAGCTCTCGGGAAGGCACAGATACGCAGTATTTT.